A single T cell receptor beta chain is shown here with its context. Its antigen is still unknown. Here immunoSEQ multiplex PCR was the method, and the copy in TCRdb shows in-frame clones only, minus some. The repertoire holds tens of thousands of clones, with 77% as singletons. The CDR3 runs to 16 residues. The germline V gene has CDR1 MNHNS and CDR2 SASEGT. V trimming: 2 bases; J trimming: 0 bases; junction bases outside the gene matches: 4. Focal radiation and CTLA-4 blockade (ipilimumab) were tested in chemo-refractory metastatic non-small-cell lung cancer patients. These data originate in a study of radiotherapy plus CTLA-4 blockade in lung cancer. Study outcomes and limitations: In blood, early T cell clone dynamics reportedly predicted response best, together with interferon-beta. Subsequent to radiotherapy plus ipilimumab, tumor-derived TCR clones underwent expansion in blood.

The receptor's source is a human donor with non-small cell lung cancer whose response to radiotherapy plus ipilimumab could not be evaluated. Here the sequenced sample was peripheral blood, taken from a patient treated with radiotherapy plus ipilimumab. The rearrangement joins TRBV6-1 to TRBJ2-7, with TRBD1 identical over 10 bases. The CDR3 loop is CASSERTGGSSYEQYF. The CDR3 DNA follows: TGTGCCAGCAGTGAACGGACAGGGGGAAGCTCCTACGAGCAGTACTTC.